These 13 T cell receptor beta chains were sequenced from one sample in a study of PD-1 blockade in classical Hodgkin lymphoma. Assay: immunoSEQ multiplex PCR; the TCRdb copy retains only in-frame clones and omits some. The data show 50,000 to 75,000 clones, about 88% seen once. Relapse after autologous stem cell transplantation occurred in every patient, and brentuximab vedotin exposure varied. Sequences were derived from peripheral blood mononuclear cells (PBMCs), sampled before the second cycle of nivolumab. The receptors derive from a human donor with classical Hodgkin lymphoma.

This clone has a handful of counts. This chain joins TRBV2 and TRBJ2-3; 8 bases agree with TRBD2. The CDR3 has 17 residues. J lost 1 base, V lost 0 bases, and 6 bases had no gene match. Germline values: CDR1 SNHLY, CDR2 FYNNEI. The CDR3 region is CASSEALGRGGTDTQYF. The CDR3 DNA is TGTGCCAGCAGTGAAGCGCTTGGGCGGGGGGGCACAGATACGCAGTATTTT.

This chain uses TRBV19 with TRBJ1-2, with unresolved D. V was trimmed by 6 bases and J by 5 bases, leaving 19 bases between them. The CDR3 totals 15 residues. CDR1 and CDR2 (germline): LNHDA, SQIVND (reference sequence). The DNA for the CDR3 is TGTGCCAGTAGGACCAGACTCAGCGAAGGATATGGCTACACCTTC. This gives the protein CASRTRLSEGYGYTF.

The chain uses TRBV6-5 and TRBJ1-2; no clear D. V was pared by 3 bases and J by 5 bases, with 19 bases between. This CDR3 spans 16 amino acids. Germline V CDR1 and CDR2: MNHEY, SVGAGI. CDR3 coding DNA: TGTGCCAGCAGTTATAGCCAGGAGGGTGGGATTTATGGCTACACCTTC. Its translation: CASSYSQEGGIYGYTF.

The V call is TRBV5-1, the J call TRBJ1-4, with 7 positions matching TRBD1. Per germline, CDR1 SGHRS and CDR2 YFSETQ. With V trimmed by 4 bases and J by 8 bases, 5 bases remained unmatched. The CDR3 has 13 residues. The CDR3 DNA sequence: TGCGCCAGCAGCATCACAGGGGAAGAAAAACTGTTTTTT. The encoded protein is CASSITGEEKLFF.

This chain links TRBV27 with TRBJ2-1; tentative D call: TRBD1 (5 bases). This CDR3 contains 13 residues. Germline assignment: CDR1 MNHEY and CDR2 SMNVEV (reference sequence). Deletions cut 11 bases from V and 6 bases from J, with 17 bases between. CDR3 loop: CACFGTGGNEQFF. The CDR3, as DNA: TGTGCCTGTTTCGGAACAGGTGGCAATGAGCAGTTCTTC.

The genes are TRBV6-5 and TRBJ1-3; D not certain. CDR1 and CDR2 from the germline V gene are MNHEY and SVGAGI. The CDR3 length is 10 residues. V was trimmed by 9 bases and J by 6 bases, leaving 6 bases between them. The CDR3: CARRENTIYF. CDR3 nucleotide sequence: TGTGCCAGGAGGGAAAACACCATATATTTT.

This clone has just one count. The J gene is TRBJ1-1, the V gene TRBV5-1; the match to TRBD1 covers 8 bases. The junction had 7 bases not matched to a gene; V was cut back by 4 bases and J by 5 bases. The V gene's germline CDR1 is SGHRS and CDR2 YFSETQ. The CDR3 has 14 residues. The CDR3 DNA follows: TGCGCCAGCAGCGTCCACGGACAGGGTACTGAAGCTTTCTTT. Residues: CASSVHGQGTEAFF.

The gene calls are TRBV7-2 and TRBJ2-5, with 7 bases that match TRBD2. Trimming cost V 3 bases and J 2 bases; bases outside gene matches: 6. CDR1 and CDR2 from the germline V gene are SGHTA and FQGNSA. This CDR3 comprises 15 residues. The CDR3 loop reads CASSFLGGEQETQYF. The CDR3 bases are TGTGCCAGCAGCTTCCTTGGGGGGGAACAAGAGACCCAGTACTTC.

The rearrangement links TRBV28 to TRBJ1-4; D remains unclear. The length of the CDR3 is 17 residues. Germline values: CDR1 MDHEN, CDR2 SYDVKM. Trimming cost V 4 bases and J 3 bases, with 18 bases left between them. Here the CDR3 reads CASSSPRGKRANEKLFF. For the CDR3, the DNA is TGTGCCAGCAGTTCCCCCCGTGGGAAGAGGGCTAATGAAAAACTGTTTTTT.

This rearrangement joins TRBV5-1 to TRBJ2-7; D is undetermined. V was shortened by 3 bases and J by 12 bases, with 16 bases between the two germline ends. CDR1 and CDR2 (germline): SGHRS, YFSETQ. This CDR3 is 12 amino acids long. CDR3: CASSSGSDSRYF. The CDR3 nucleotides read TGCGCCAGCAGCTCCGGATCCGATTCCCGGTACTTC. The variable domain in full, completed from reference TRBV5-1 and TRBJ2-7, reads KAGVTQTPRYLIKTRGQQVTLSCSPISGHRSVSWYQQTPGQGLQFLFEYFSETQRNKGNFPGRFSGRQFSNSRSEMNVSTLELGDSALYLCASSSGSDSRYFGPGTRLTVT.

This chain links TRBV29-1 with TRBJ2-3, with 7 bases that match TRBD2. Germline values: CDR1 SQVTM, CDR2 ANQGSEA. There are 15 residues in the CDR3. Trimming cost V 5 bases and J 5 bases; bases outside gene matches: 13. The CDR3 loop reads CSVRRTRIGLDTQYF. Written as DNA, the CDR3 is TGCAGCGTTCGCAGGACTAGGATCGGACTAGATACGCAGTATTTT.

The chain is built from TRBV5-1 and TRBJ2-7; D perhaps matches TRBD2 (6 bases). Trimming stripped 0 bases from V and 0 bases from J, with 7 bases between. This CDR3 has 14 amino acids. Germline-derived CDR1 and CDR2 are SGHRS and YFSETQ. This CDR3 reads CASSLGGLSYEQYF. Here the CDR3 DNA reads TGCGCCAGCAGCTTGGGGGGACTCTCCTACGAGCAGTACTTC.

The chain uses TRBV19 and TRBJ2-2; 9 nucleotides match TRBD1. The CDR3 runs 15 residues. Losses at the gene ends were 3 bases for V and 6 bases for J; bases not matched to a gene: 5. CDR1 is LNHDA, CDR2 SQIVND, per germline (reference sequence). The chain's CDR3 is CASSIRTGVAGELFF. The CDR3 DNA is TGTGCCAGTAGTATCCGGACAGGGGTCGCCGGGGAGCTGTTTTTT.